Listed here is a single TCR beta chain. The repertoire was sequenced with immunoSEQ multiplex PCR; TCRdb's copy has only in-frame clones and lacks some. The sample lists about 43,000 clones, just under 95% occurring once. The data stem from a study of preoperative IRX-2 immunotherapy in early breast cancer. Trimming at V came to 4 bases and at J to 0 bases, leaving 2 bases not matched to a gene. In germline, CDR1 is SGHDT, CDR2 YYEEEE. The CDR3 runs 14 residues. As for treatment: preoperative locoregional IRX-2 cytokine immunotherapy. Preoperative locoregional IRX-2 cytokine immunotherapy was tested in the phase Ib source study.

The chain links TRBV5-6 to TRBJ2-5, with 8 positions matching TRBD2. The material was tumor tissue, obtained after IRX-2 immunotherapy. The origin of this receptor is a human donor with breast cancer. The CDR3 nucleotides are TGTGCCAGCAGCCCGGGGGGGAACCAAGAGACCCAGTACTTC. It codes for CASSPGGNQETQYF.